The sequence of this T cell receptor (beta chain) was determined in a study of OX40 agonist ivuxolimab in advanced cancers. Across the study: Across the patients, intravenous ivuxolimab was delivered every 2 weeks at 0.01 to 10 mg/kg. Study observations and caveats: Some nonresponders also had low normalized T-cell clonal expansion. The work left the antigen specificity of expanded peripheral T cells undetermined. Dose levels from 0.1 to 3.0 mg/kg saw CD4+ and CD8+ blood T cells expand clonally by week 6.

Sequencing was performed with immunoSEQ multiplex PCR; in TCRdb, only in-frame clones are kept and a portion is missing. The sample has around 67,000 clones; 84% are singletons. Of note for this clone: Its antigen is not known.

The V segment lost 2 bases and the J segment 8 bases; nucleotides outside the gene matches: 6. Per the germline V gene, CDR1 is MNHNS and CDR2 is SASEGT. CDR3 length: 15 residues. The J gene is TRBJ2-1, the V gene TRBV6-1; 10 nucleotides agree with TRBD2. The receptor's source is an adult with an advanced solid tumor such as melanoma, head and neck, liver or kidney cancer. The material sequenced was CD4+ or CD8+ T cells sorted from blood, taken in a trial of the OX40 agonist ivuxolimab. CDR3 coding DNA: TGTGCCAGCAGTGAAAGACTAGCGGGTAAAGATGAGCAGTTCTTC. Its translation: CASSERLAGKDEQFF.